The 25 T cell receptor beta chains in this list originate from one sample, sequenced in a study of T cells after yellow fever vaccination (dated by TCRdb to the late 2010s). The meaning of the sample's treatment or condition label: live attenuated yellow fever vaccine strain. Libraries came from 5' RACE. Instrument used: Illumina HiSeq 2500. TCRdb's own reprocessing of the public reads used fastp at Q25 and MiXCR and kept productive beta chains. Each entry merges the rows of one CDR3 protein and shows their most common DNA and genes. In all, the sample holds 450,000 to 600,000 distinct CDR3 sequences, and around 17% of those were seen once. Of the sample, 17% falls within the top ten clones. The sequenced sample was PBMCs, obtained more than 4 days after the first yellow fever vaccination. The receptors stem from a man younger than 35 who received the YFV17D yellow fever vaccine.

This clonotype was seen only a few times. The V and J genes are TRBV7-2 and TRBJ2-3; D call uncertain. The V and J ends lost 2 bases and 0 bases respectively, with 6 bases between them. Germline V lookup: CDR1 SGHTA, CDR2 FQGNSA. This CDR3 is 14 amino acids long. CDR3 residues: CASSLLQSTDTQYF. The CDR3 bases are TGTGCCAGCAGCTTACTCCAAAGCACAGATACGCAGTATTTT. The full variable domain, rest sourced from reference TRBV7-2 and TRBJ2-3, is GAGVSQSPSNKVTEKGKDVELRCDPISGHTALYWYRQSLGQGLEFLIYFQGNSAPDKSGLPSDRFSAERTGGSVSTLTIQRTQQEDSAVYLCASSLLQSTDTQYFGPGTRLTVL.

This clonotype was detected only a few times. V usage is TRBV23-1 and J usage is TRBJ2-7; D may be TRBD1 or TRBD2 (5 bases each). TRBV23-1 is classed as an ORF, of uncertain function. Trimming stripped 3 bases from V and 4 bases from J, with 16 bases between. The CDR3 consists of 15 residues. The CDR3: CASSHLGPREYEQYV. The CDR3 region has the DNA TGCGCCAGCAGTCACCTTGGCCCCAGGGAGTACGAGCAGTACGTC.

The J gene is TRBJ1-1, the V gene TRBV4-3; maybe TRBD1 (6 bases). Germline CDR1 reads LGHNA; CDR2 reads YSLEER. This CDR3 is built from 13 residues. V lost 3 bases and J lost 4, with 9 bases in between. CDR3 in DNA: TGCGCCAGCAGCCACCGGGGGGCCACTGAAGCTTTCTTT. It encodes CASSHRGATEAFF.

The CDR3 loop reads CASTSLAGGLNTQYF. Written as DNA, the CDR3 is TGTGCCAGCACCTCACTAGCGGGGGGGCTAAATACGCAGTATTTT. The chain recombines TRBV12-3 or TRBV12-4 with TRBJ2-3; TRBD2 agrees at 13 bases. This CDR3 contains 15 residues. The V gene end was trimmed by 7 bases and the J gene end by 7 bases; junction bases not matched to a gene: 8.

The chain has TRBV4-1 and TRBJ2-7; TRBD1 matches 8 bases. The CDR3 loop spans 15 amino acids. Germline V gene sequence: CDR1 MGHRA, CDR2 YSYEKL. The J segment lost 2 bases and the V segment lost 3 bases, leaving 6 bases of the junction unmatched. CDR3 protein: CASSQTGVPPYEQYV. DNA of the CDR3: TGCGCCAGCAGCCAGACAGGGGTCCCACCCTACGAGCAGTACGTC.

The V and J genes are TRBV28 and TRBJ2-7, with 8 bases fitting TRBD1. Trimming removed 4 bases from V and 6 bases from J; junction bases left unmatched: 8. CDR3 size: 14 residues. Germline V gene sequence: CDR1 MDHEN, CDR2 SYDVKM. CDR3 amino acids: CASSYRWTGSEQYV. The CDR3 bases are TGTGCCAGCAGTTACCGCTGGACAGGGTCCGAGCAGTACGTC.

CDR3 residues: CASSLIGGNTDTQYF. CDR3 bases: TGTGCCAGCAGCCTCATCGGGGGAAACACAGATACGCAGTATTTT. This rearrangement joins TRBV6-5 to TRBJ2-3; D is possibly TRBD2 (6 bases). The CDR3 extends over 15 amino acids. Germline-derived CDR1 and CDR2 are MNHEY and SVGAGI. V lost 6 bases and J lost 2, with 15 bases in between.

This clonotype was counted between two and nine times. J is TRBJ2-7 and V is TRBV7-2, with TRBD2 as a possible D gene (7 bases). Germline values: CDR1 SGHTA, CDR2 FQGNSA. The CDR3 length is 13 residues. CDR3 residues: CASSSRGGGAQGV. Here the CDR3 DNA reads TGTGCCAGCAGCTCGAGGGGGGGCGGGGCCCAAGGGGTC.

This clonotype was observed at least ten times. J is TRBJ2-1 and V is TRBV5-6, with no clear D. V lost 4 bases and J 8 bases, leaving 7 bases between the germline ends. The V gene's germline CDR1 is SGHDT and CDR2 YYEEEE. This CDR3 contains 11 residues. The CDR3 nucleotides read TGTGCCAGCAGCCTGGGCCATGAGCAGTTCTTC. Translating gives CASSLGHEQFF. The full variable domain, completed using reference TRBV5-6 and TRBJ2-1, is DAGVTQSPTHLIKTRGQQVTLRCSPKSGHDTVSWYQQALGQGPQFIFQYYEEEERQRGNFPDRFSGHQFPNYSSELNVNALLLGDSALYLCASSLGHEQFFGPGTRLTVL.

This chain joins TRBV4-2 and TRBJ1-4, with D possibly TRBD1 on 6 matching bases. Germline V CDR1 and CDR2: LGHNA, YNFKEQ. The CDR3 consists of 16 residues. The V end lost 1 base, the J end lost 2 bases, and 11 bases lay between the germline ends. The chain's CDR3 is CASSQGKGGTNEKLFF. For the CDR3, the DNA is TGTGCCAGCAGCCAAGGGAAAGGGGGTACTAATGAAAAACTGTTTTTT.

This clonotype was detected only a few times. The CDR3 nucleotides read TGTGCCAGCAGTTTAGGCGGCCGGCTTCACACTGAAGCTTTCTTT. The encoded protein is CASSLGGRLHTEAFF. The chain couples TRBV12-3 or TRBV12-4 to TRBJ1-1; D is unclear. The CDR3 covers 15 residues. V lost 1 base, J lost 3 bases, and 12 bases lay in between.

CDR3 amino acids: CASSLARDSIFYGYTF. The CDR3 DNA is TGTGCCAGCAGCTTGGCCCGGGACAGCATATTCTATGGCTACACCTTC. The gene calls are TRBV5-5 and TRBJ1-2; 7 bases agree with TRBD1. Germline V CDR1 and CDR2: SGHKS, YYEKEE (reference sequence). The CDR3 is 16 amino acids. J lost 4 bases, V lost 0 bases, and 9 bases had no gene match.

The chain couples TRBV6-2 or TRBV6-3 to TRBJ2-1; 11 nucleotides align to TRBD2. Germline loops: CDR1 MNHEY, CDR2 SVGEGT. V was clipped by 6 bases and J by 4 bases; unmatched bases: 5. CDR3 size: 15 residues. CDR3 bases: TGTGCCAGCAGAACTAGCGGGGGCGATTACAATGAGCAGTTCTTC. Its protein product is CASRTSGGDYNEQFF.

The CDR3 spells CASSQESRLAGGPETQYF. The CDR3 DNA reads TGTGCCAGCAGCCAAGAATCCCGACTAGCGGGGGGGCCTGAGACCCAGTACTTC. V is TRBV3-1 and J is TRBJ2-5; 14 positions match TRBD2. CDR1 and CDR2 from the germline V gene are LGHDT and YNNKEL (reference sequence). Germline trimming cut 0 bases from V and 5 bases from J; bases unmatched to any gene: 8. CDR3 size: 18 residues.

V is TRBV23-1 and J is TRBJ2-5; TRBD2 matches 15 bases. TRBV23-1 is flagged as an ORF with uncertain function. The CDR3 totals 18 residues. J lost 0 bases, V lost 4 bases, and 6 bases had no gene match. The CDR3 loop reads CASSPGLAGGLNQETQYF. CDR3 nucleotides: TGCGCCAGCAGTCCGGGACTAGCGGGGGGTCTAAACCAAGAGACCCAGTACTTC.

In its sample, this clonotype was seen a few times. This chain joins TRBV30 and TRBJ2-1; 8 bases are a match to TRBD2. The germline CDR1 and CDR2 sequences are GTSNPN and SVGIG (reference sequence). This CDR3 spans 14 amino acids. The V gene end was trimmed by 4 bases and the J gene end by 4 bases; junction bases not matched to a gene: 6. This chain's CDR3 is CAWTIGTSYNEQFF. CDR3 nucleotides: TGTGCCTGGACAATCGGGACTAGTTACAATGAGCAGTTCTTC.

This clonotype has a handful of counts. The chain employs TRBV20-1 and TRBJ2-5; TRBD2 matches 10 bases. This CDR3 spans 15 amino acids. V dropped 1 base and J dropped 5; count of bases not matched to a gene: 7. Germline CDR1 and CDR2: DFQATT and SNEGSKA (reference sequence). CDR3 DNA sequence: TGCAGTGCTAGAGTCGCCACTAGCGGGGTGGAGACCCAGTACTTC. Translated: CSARVATSGVETQYF.

In this sample, this clonotype turned up once. The genes are TRBV12-3 or TRBV12-4 and TRBJ2-1; possible D gene TRBD2, 5 bases. With 6 bases removed from V and 9 bases from J, the gap between germline ends came to 15 bases. This CDR3 is 13 amino acids long. The CDR3 region has the DNA TGTGCCAGCAGCCCTGGACTTCCGTCTGAGCAGTTCTTC. Its protein product is CASSPGLPSEQFF.

The J gene is TRBJ2-7, the V gene TRBV5-1; TRBD1 matches 8 bases. The V gene's germline CDR1 is SGHRS and CDR2 YFSETQ. CDR3 length: 17 amino acids. V lost 0 bases and J lost 5; bases outside the gene matches: 13. The CDR3 protein is CASSLGGARTGLNEQYF. CDR3 DNA: TGCGCCAGCAGCTTGGGGGGGGCCAGGACAGGGCTCAACGAGCAGTACTTC.

V is TRBV5-1 and J is TRBJ2-7; 8 positions match TRBD1. Trimming cost V 6 bases and J 4 bases; bases outside gene matches: 3. Germline V lookup: CDR1 SGHRS, CDR2 YFSETQ. This CDR3 is built from 12 residues. The CDR3 DNA reads TGCGCCAGCACCGGGACAGGATACGAGCAGTACTTC. Protein sequence: CASTGTGYEQYF.

The chain has TRBV6-5 and TRBJ1-2; 7 nucleotides align to TRBD1. The CDR3 consists of 18 residues. Germline lookup yields CDR1 MNHEY and CDR2 SVGAGI. V shed 3 bases and J 4 bases; nucleotides not matched to a gene: 17. CDR3: CASSYLAGDSLHGYGYTF. CDR3 nucleotide sequence: TGTGCCAGCAGTTATCTGGCAGGGGACAGCCTTCACGGCTATGGCTACACCTTC.

This clonotype was counted only a few times. The chain is built from TRBV29-1 and TRBJ1-2; no reliable D call. Trimming pared 7 bases from V and 4 bases from J, leaving 13 bases between. The germline gives CDR1 SQVTM, CDR2 ANQGSEA. There are 12 residues in the CDR3. CDR3 sequence reads: CSAMDDPYGYTF. CDR3 bases: TGCAGCGCAATGGACGACCCCTATGGCTACACCTTC.

This rearrangement joins TRBV5-1 to TRBJ2-2, with D maybe TRBD2 (5 bases). The ends were cut back, 9 bases at V and 5 bases at J, with 17 bases in the middle. Germline V gene data show CDR1 as SGHRS and CDR2 as YFSETQ. CDR3 length equals 14 residues. Written as DNA, the CDR3 is TGCGCCACCCGGGGTTCAGAAGATACCGGGGAGCTGTTTTTT. Protein product: CATRGSEDTGELFF.

This clonotype appeared a few times. The rearrangement links TRBV20-1 to TRBJ2-4; 8 positions match TRBD1. The CDR3 contains 17 residues. Trimming cost V 1 base and J 6 bases; bases outside gene matches: 14. In germline, CDR1 is DFQATT, CDR2 SNEGSKA (reference sequence). The CDR3 loop is CSARVARESGGANIQYF. The DNA of the CDR3 is TGCAGTGCTAGAGTTGCACGGGAGTCAGGGGGCGCAAACATTCAGTACTTC.

The rearrangement uses TRBV5-1 and TRBJ1-1; 7 bases match TRBD1. CDR1 is SGHRS, CDR2 YFSETQ, per germline. The CDR3 has 13 amino acids. J gave up 11 bases and V 1 base, and 8 bases lay outside the gene matches. CDR3 DNA: TGCGCCAGCAGCTTGCACGACAGGGTCTCGGCTTTCTTT. Its translation is CASSLHDRVSAFF.